Below, 27 T cell receptor beta chains from the same sample are listed, as sequenced in a study of metastatic and nonmetastatic thyroid tumors. Before thyroid surgery, none of the patients had received any treatment. Through MiXCR, TCRdb re-clonotyped the PCR reads. The repertoire consists of 50,000 to 70,000 clones, with roughly 4.1% occurring once and the leading ten covering about a fifth. The source material was blood. All receptors come from a female donor with papillary thyroid cancer or a benign thyroid nodule (not recorded which). Some clones in this sample may be carry-over from other donors' samples.

Turning to this clone: Possible read error: a much larger clone is one base away. The chain employs TRBV5-5 and TRBJ2-7; 12 bases line up with TRBD2. The CDR3 extends over 15 amino acids. CDR1 is SGHKS, CDR2 YYEKEE, per germline (reference sequence). V was pared by 6 bases and J by 4 bases, with 8 bases of the junction left unmatched. The CDR3 is CASIPLAGGPYEQYF. For the CDR3, the DNA is TGTGCCAGCATCCCTCTAGCGGGAGGGCCGTACGAGCAGTACTTC.

This clone was detected a few times. This may stem from a read error, because a much larger clone lies one nucleotide away. The chain recombines TRBV20-1 with TRBJ2-6, with D hard to call. Germline CDR1 DFQATT, CDR2 SNEGSKA (reference sequence). Trimming left V 7 bases short and J 0 bases short, with 4 bases between. This CDR3 comprises 12 residues. The CDR3: CSGVSGANVLTF. The CDR3 DNA sequence: TGCAGTGGGGTCTCTGGGGCCAACGTCCTGACTTTC.

This clone was seen more than once but under ten times. The rearrangement uses TRBV6-1 and TRBJ1-3, with D possibly TRBD1 on 6 matching bases. Between the trimmed V and J ends, which lost 6 bases and 8 bases, there was a span of 20 bases. Germline V lookup: CDR1 MNHNS, CDR2 SASEGT. CDR3 size: 15 residues. The CDR3 DNA sequence: TGTGCCAGCAGCGATGCCTCGGGGGGGGCGGACACCATATATTTT. This sequence encodes CASSDASGGADTIYF.

Comments on this clone: Being one base from a much bigger clone, this may be a read error. The V and J genes are TRBV7-7 and TRBJ2-1; 11 bases fit TRBD2. The germline CDR1 and CDR2 sequences are SSHAT and FNYEAQ (reference sequence). The CDR3 totals 16 residues. CDR3 nucleotide sequence: TGTGCTAGCAGCTTAGATCTGGGTTCTAGCGGGAGGGAGCAGTTCTTC. Its translation: CASSLDLGSSGREQFF.

In this sample, this clone turned up many times. The rearrangement joins TRBV6-1 to TRBJ1-2; no reliable D call. V was pared by 4 bases and J by 5 bases, with 17 bases between. Germline-derived CDR1 and CDR2 are MNHNS and SASEGT. The CDR3 is 15 residues long. The CDR3, as DNA: TGTGCCAGCAGTGGGGGTCTGCCGGTCGCGTATGGCTACACCTTC. This translates into CASSGGLPVAYGYTF.

In its sample, this clone was seen many times. The chain uses TRBV5-1 and TRBJ1-1, with 8 bases fitting TRBD1. V was clipped by 3 bases and J by 4 bases; unmatched bases: 5. The V gene's germline CDR1 is SGHRS and CDR2 YFSETQ. The CDR3 loop spans 14 amino acids. The CDR3 reads CASSSNTGGTEAFF. The CDR3 DNA follows: TGCGCCAGCAGCTCAAACACAGGGGGCACTGAAGCTTTCTTT.

This clone was counted many times. Here the CDR3 reads CASSIDQGRFGDIQYF. In nucleotides, the CDR3 is TGTGCCAGTAGTATAGATCAGGGCAGGTTCGGGGACATTCAGTACTTC. The chain recombines TRBV19 with TRBJ2-4; D assignment may be TRBD1 or TRBD2 (5 bases each). V lost 0 bases to trimming and J lost 8 bases, with 17 bases between them. The germline V gene encodes CDR1 LNHDA and CDR2 SQIVND (reference sequence). There are 16 residues in the CDR3. Filled out from reference TRBV19 and TRBJ2-4, the complete variable domain reads DGGITQSPKYLFRKEGQNVTLSCEQNLNHDAMYWYRQDPGQGLRLIYYSQIVNDFQKGDIAEGYSVSREKKESFPLTVTSAQKNPTAFYLCASSIDQGRFGDIQYFGAGTRLSVL.

V is TRBV9 and J is TRBJ2-6, with D uncertain. This CDR3 comprises 12 residues. The V gene lost 7 bases and the J gene lost 4 bases, with 6 bases spanning the gap. From germline, CDR1 is SGDLS and CDR2 YYNGEE. In DNA form, the CDR3 reads TGTGCCAGCGGGTCAGGGGCCAACGTCCTGACTTTC. It is translated as CASGSGANVLTF.

This clone has ten or more counts. This may come from a read error, since a much larger clone is one base off. The chain couples TRBV24-1 to TRBJ2-5; 8 bases agree with TRBD2. V shed 5 bases and J 5 bases; nucleotides not matched to a gene: 9. The CDR3 contains 15 residues. Germline-derived CDR1 and CDR2 are KGHDR and SFDVKD. The CDR3 is CATSGDGGARETQYF. CDR3 sequence (DNA): TGTGCCACCAGTGGGGACGGGGGGGCCCGGGAGACCCAGTACTTC.

This clone was seen repeatedly, ten times or more. The DNA for the CDR3 is TGCAGTGCTAGAGTGAGAGGAGATACGCAGTATTTT. Translating it yields CSARVRGDTQYF. The chain employs TRBV20-1 and TRBJ2-3; no reliable D call. From germline, CDR1 is DFQATT and CDR2 SNEGSKA (reference sequence). Trimming left V 1 base short and J 5 bases short, with 7 bases between. This CDR3 contains 12 residues.

Ten or more counts support this clone. The chain carries TRBV28 and TRBJ1-1; D not certain. The CDR3 is 14 residues long. V lost 6 bases and J lost 2, with 13 bases in between. CDR1 and CDR2 from the germline V gene are MDHEN and SYDVKM. In DNA, the CDR3 is TGTGCCAGCAGCTTCCAAGATATTAACACTGAAGCTTTCTTT. This sequence encodes CASSFQDINTEAFF.

On this clone itself: One end of the junction fails to match germline, which may point to a read error. CDR3 bases: TGTGCCAGCAGACAGGACAGCAGCAATCAGCCTCAGCATTTT. Translation gives CASRQDSSNQPQHF. The chain couples TRBV6-2 or TRBV6-3 to TRBJ1-5; tentatively, D is TRBD1 (6 bases). Germline loops: CDR1 MNHEY, CDR2 SVGEGT. The length of the CDR3 is 14 residues.

This clone was counted ten times or more. This chain links TRBV7-9 with TRBJ2-7; 7 bases match TRBD2. Germline V gene sequence: CDR1 SEHNR, CDR2 FQNEAQ (reference sequence). The CDR3 consists of 15 residues. The V and J ends lost 1 base and 0 bases, in that order; junction bases with no gene match: 3. The CDR3 sequence: CASSLGAGRSYEQYF. The CDR3 DNA follows: TGTGCCAGCAGCTTAGGAGCGGGGCGCTCCTACGAGCAGTACTTC.

In its sample, this clone was seen many times. The chain employs TRBV12-3 or TRBV12-4 and TRBJ2-1, with TRBD2 identical over 14 bases. J lost 5 bases, V lost 3 bases, and 15 bases had no gene match. The CDR3 is 20 residues long. The CDR3 reads CASSLGTIRGLAGADNEQFF. As DNA, the CDR3 is TGTGCCAGCAGTTTGGGGACCATACGGGGACTAGCGGGGGCTGACAATGAGCAGTTCTTC.

In this sample, this clone turned up a few times. This sample also contains other DNA sequences that code for the same CDR3. The V and J genes are TRBV24-1 and TRBJ2-2; possibly TRBD2 for D (5 bases). V was trimmed by 7 bases and J by 11 bases, leaving 16 bases between them. The CDR3 consists of 13 residues. The germline CDR1 and CDR2 sequences are KGHDR and SFDVKD. CDR3 nucleotides: TGTGCCACCAGCCGTGAGGCAAGCGGTGAGCTGTTTTTT. Translating it yields CATSREASGELFF.

Comment on this clone: The germline gene is not matched at one end of the junction; a read error may be the cause. The sample carries other DNA sequences with the same CDR3. The rearrangement uses TRBV5-1 and TRBJ2-6; a weak D match, TRBD1 (5 bases). The CDR3 covers 17 residues. Germline V lookup: CDR1 SGHRS, CDR2 YFSETQ. CDR3 DNA: TGCGCCAGCAGCTTGTGGGGTTCCCTCTCTGGGGCCAACGTCCTTACTTTC. Translating it yields CASSLWGSLSGANVLTF. Looking up the rest from reference TRBV5-1 and TRBJ2-6 gives the full variable domain: KAGVTQTPRYLIKTRGQQVTLSCSPISGHRSVSWYQQTPGQGLQFLFEYFSETQRNKGNFPGRFSGRQFSNSRSEMNVSTLELGDSALYLCASSLWGSLSGANVLTFGAGSRLTVL.

This clone came up a few times. This may come from a read error, since a much larger clone is one base off. The V and J genes are TRBV30 and TRBJ2-1, with D unclear. Germline V gene data show CDR1 as GTSNPN and CDR2 as SVGIG (reference sequence). The CDR3 has 13 amino acids. V was pared by 1 base and J by 2 bases, with 6 bases between. This chain's CDR3 is CAWSAVTYNEQFF. The CDR3 DNA is TGTGCCTGGAGTGCGGTGACCTACAATGAGCAGTTCTTC.

This clone was recorded many times. A much larger clone is a single base away; this may be a read error. This sample includes further DNA sequences coding for the same CDR3. This chain links TRBV6-1 with TRBJ1-5; D uncertain. CDR1 and CDR2 (germline): MNHNS, SASEGT. This CDR3 region has 13 residues. CDR3 residues: CASSAEGHQPQHF. The CDR3 DNA is TGTGCCAGCAGTGCGGAGGGCCATCAGCCACAGCATTTT.

This clone was detected many times. The CDR3 loop reads CASSLSAGSYNEQFF. CDR3 in DNA: TGTGCCAGCAGCTTATCTGCGGGGAGTTACAATGAGCAGTTCTTC. V and J are TRBV7-8 and TRBJ2-1, with D tentatively TRBD2 (6 bases). The CDR3 consists of 15 residues. V lost 2 bases and J 4 bases, leaving 12 bases between the germline ends. Per germline, CDR1 SGHVS and CDR2 FQNEAQ.

A few counts support this clone. V usage is TRBV6-1 and J usage is TRBJ1-2; D unresolved. This CDR3 contains 16 residues. Trimming pared 2 bases from V and 0 bases from J, leaving 13 bases between. Germline loops: CDR1 MNHNS, CDR2 SASEGT. The CDR3 reads CASSECVEITNYGYTF. The CDR3 DNA sequence: TGTGCCAGCAGTGAATGCGTTGAGATAACTAACTATGGCTACACCTTC.

This clone was found many times. The chain is built from TRBV19 and TRBJ2-3; D is ambiguous. Germline V gives CDR1 LNHDA, CDR2 SQIVND (reference sequence). The CDR3 totals 13 residues. V was cut by 4 bases and J by 6 bases, with 11 bases left in between. The CDR3: CASSTTYADTQYF. The CDR3 nucleotides read TGTGCCAGTAGTACAACCTATGCGGATACGCAGTATTTT.

This clone appeared many times. Because the CDR3 is missing its conserved closing phenylalanine or tryptophan, this is likely a read error. This chain links TRBV20-1 with TRBJ1-2; no clear D gene. V was trimmed by 6 bases and J by 8 bases, leaving 22 bases between them. This CDR3 is 14 amino acids long. Germline CDR1 is DFQATT and CDR2 is SNEGSKA (reference sequence). The CDR3 here is CSASRLTIGIGYTS. In DNA form, the CDR3 reads TGCAGTGCCTCCCGCCTGACGATAGGCATCGGCTACACCTCC.

The gene calls are TRBV7-2 and TRBJ1-2; D gene ambiguous. The CDR3 is 14 amino acids. Trimming stripped 5 bases from V and 7 bases from J, with 17 bases between. CDR1 and CDR2 (germline): SGHTA, FQGNSA. CDR3 residues: CASSPSFGNAGYTF. The CDR3 DNA is TGTGCCAGCAGCCCTAGCTTTGGGAATGCTGGCTACACCTTC.

This clone was seen at least ten times. The rearrangement uses TRBV3-1 and TRBJ1-2; weak D call: TRBD1 (5 bases). The CDR3 is 14 amino acids. The germline V gene has CDR1 LGHDT and CDR2 YNNKEL (reference sequence). Deletions cut 1 base from V and 4 bases from J, with 10 bases between. The CDR3, as DNA: TGTGCCAGCAGCCAAGCTAGACAGATCTATGGCTACACCTTC. Translated: CASSQARQIYGYTF. The variable domain in full, completed from reference TRBV3-1 and TRBJ1-2, reads DTAVSQTPKYLVTQMGNDKSIKCEQNLGHDTMYWYKQDSKKFLKIMFSYNNKELIINETVPNRFSPKSPDKAHLNLHINSLELGDSAVYFCASSQARQIYGYTFGSGTRLTVV.

The rearrangement uses TRBV27 and TRBJ2-7; 9 bases map to TRBD2. V shed 6 bases, J shed 7 bases, and the junction held 7 bases outside the gene matches. The CDR3 spans 13 residues. Germline loops: CDR1 MNHEY, CDR2 SMNVEV (reference sequence). The CDR3 region is CASRPSGGREQYF. The CDR3 DNA is TGTGCCAGCAGACCCAGCGGGGGGCGGGAGCAGTACTTC.

In its sample, this clone was seen many times. The chain links TRBV7-2 to TRBJ1-5, with a weak D call TRBD1 (5 bases). The germline V and J ends were trimmed by 5 bases and 4 bases, with 12 bases remaining between them. The CDR3 has 14 amino acids. CDR1 SGHTA and CDR2 FQGNSA come from the germline V gene. Here the CDR3 reads CASSPGAGNQPQHF. CDR3 nucleotides: TGTGCCAGCAGCCCCGGGGCGGGGAATCAGCCCCAGCATTTT. The variable domain in full, with the rest retrieved from reference TRBV7-2 and TRBJ1-5, is GAGVSQSPSNKVTEKGKDVELRCDPISGHTALYWYRQSLGQGLEFLIYFQGNSAPDKSGLPSDRFSAERTGGSVSTLTIQRTQQEDSAVYLCASSPGAGNQPQHFGDGTRLSIL.

This clone was seen ten or more times. The chain carries TRBV20-1 and TRBJ1-2; maybe TRBD1 (5 bases). The CDR3 length is 13 residues. Germline lookup yields CDR1 DFQATT and CDR2 SNEGSKA (reference sequence). The germline V and J ends were trimmed by 3 bases and 3 bases, with 11 bases remaining between them. CDR3 DNA sequence: TGCAGTGCTAGTCCCGGGGACGACTATGGCTACACCTTC. This translates into CSASPGDDYGYTF.